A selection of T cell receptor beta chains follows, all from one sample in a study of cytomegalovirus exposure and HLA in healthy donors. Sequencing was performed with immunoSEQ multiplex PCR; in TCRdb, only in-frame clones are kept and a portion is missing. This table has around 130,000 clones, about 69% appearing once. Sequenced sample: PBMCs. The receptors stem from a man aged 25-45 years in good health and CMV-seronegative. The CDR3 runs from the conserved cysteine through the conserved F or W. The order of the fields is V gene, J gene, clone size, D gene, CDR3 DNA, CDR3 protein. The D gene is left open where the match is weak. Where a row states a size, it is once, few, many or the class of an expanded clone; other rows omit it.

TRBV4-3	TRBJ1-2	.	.	TGCGCCAGCAGCCAAGCCCAGGGGAATGGCTACACCTTC	CASSQAQGNGYTF
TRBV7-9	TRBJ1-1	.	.	TGTGCCAGCAGCCCTTTGGGGGCGCCTAACCTACTGAACACTGAAGCTTTCTTT	CASSPLGAPNLLNTEAFF
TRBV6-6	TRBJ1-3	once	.	TGTGCCAGCAGTCTAGGGGGTGGAAACACCATATATTTT	CASSLGGGNTIYF
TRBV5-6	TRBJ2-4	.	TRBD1	TGTGCCAGCAGGCAGTACAGGGGTAAAAACATTCAGTACTTC	CASRQYRGKNIQYF
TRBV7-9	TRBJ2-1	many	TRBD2	TGTGCCAGCAGCCCTCATCGACTAGCGGGGGACAATGAGCAGTTCTTC	CASSPHRLAGDNEQFF
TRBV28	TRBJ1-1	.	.	TGTGCCAGCAGTTTACCTATGAACACTGAAGCTTTCTTT	CASSLPMNTEAFF
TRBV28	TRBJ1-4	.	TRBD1	TGTGCCAGCAGTTCCCACCTGACAGGGAATTGGGATAATGAAAAACTGTTTTTT	CASSSHLTGNWDNEKLFF
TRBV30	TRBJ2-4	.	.	TGTGCCTGGAGTGTGTCCTCTCGCGGGAAGGGCATTCAGTACTTC	CAWSVSSRGKGIQYF
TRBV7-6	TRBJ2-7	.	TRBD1	TGTGCCAGCAGCTTAGGGACAGGGGGGGTGAACGAGCAGTACTTC	CASSLGTGGVNEQYF
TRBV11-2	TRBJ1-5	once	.	TGTGCCAGCAGCGCAAACCCGAAGGGGTACAATCAGCCCCAGCATTTT	CASSANPKGYNQPQHF
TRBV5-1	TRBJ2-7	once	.	TGCGCCAGCAGCTTCCCCCTAGCGGGACAGGGGACCCCCTTCTACGAGCAGTACTTC	CASSFPLAGQGTPFYEQYF
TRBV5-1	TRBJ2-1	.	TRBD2	TGCGCCAGCAGCTTGGGATCTAGCGGGGGATACAATGAGCAGTTCTTC	CASSLGSSGGYNEQFF
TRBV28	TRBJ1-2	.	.	TGTGCCAGCAAGGAAAGGGGCTCCGTCTATGGCTACACCTTC	CASKERGSVYGYTF
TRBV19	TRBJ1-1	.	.	TGTGCCAGTAGTATTGGGCCGACTGAAGCTTTCTTT	CASSIGPTEAFF
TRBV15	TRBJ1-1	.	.	TGTGCCACCAGCAGAGAGGGCGCCGGCACTGAAGCTTTCTTT	CATSREGAGTEAFF
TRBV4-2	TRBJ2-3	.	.	TGTGCCAGCAGCCTCACTCTGGGGCAAGATACGCAGTATTTT	CASSLTLGQDTQYF
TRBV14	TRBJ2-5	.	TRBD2	TGTGCCAGCAGCTCCAGCGGGGGAGTTCAAGAGACCCAGTACTTC	CASSSSGGVQETQYF
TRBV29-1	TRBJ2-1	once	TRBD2	TGCAGCGTTGAAAGATGGGGATTAGCGGGAGATGAGCAGTTCTTC	CSVERWGLAGDEQFF